This T cell receptor delta chain was recovered during a study of Vδ1+ human thymocytes. Study outcomes and limitations: Thymic TRG and TRD repertoires appeared highly polyclonal, with Gaussian CDR3 length distributions.

A note on this clone: Antigen unknown.

The V gene lost 3 bases and the J gene lost 7 bases, with 8 bases spanning the gap. The CDR3 runs to 11 residues. Germline CDR1 is GEAIGNYY and CDR2 is EKD. RNA was extracted from the cells and then reverse transcribed. The CDR3 regions were amplified by multiplex PCR from V-gene primers to a constant-region primer. TCRdb re-called the multiplex PCR reads through CATT. The table shows 70,000 or so delta-chain clones, with about 30% occurring only once. The clonotype comes from a boy in the first two years of life who had congenital heart surgery. The V gene is TRDV2, the J gene TRDJ1; D perhaps matches TRDD3 (6 bases). What was sequenced was Vdelta1+ gamma-delta thymocytes from the thymus. Subset noted: FACS-sorted CD3+ TCRalphabeta- TCRVdelta1+ TCRVdelta2- thymocytes. For the CDR3, the DNA is TGTGCCTGTGACGGGGGACGTAAACTCATCTTT. This encodes CACDGGRKLIF.